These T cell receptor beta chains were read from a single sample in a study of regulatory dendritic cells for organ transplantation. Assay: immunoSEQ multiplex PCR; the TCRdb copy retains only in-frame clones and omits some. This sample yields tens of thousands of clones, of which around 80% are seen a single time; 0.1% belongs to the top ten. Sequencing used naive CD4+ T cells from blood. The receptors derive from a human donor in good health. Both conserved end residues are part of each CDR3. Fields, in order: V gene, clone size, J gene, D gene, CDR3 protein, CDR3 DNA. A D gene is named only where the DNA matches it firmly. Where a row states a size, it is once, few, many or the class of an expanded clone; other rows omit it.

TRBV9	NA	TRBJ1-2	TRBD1	CASSVGTGEGYTF	TGTGCCAGCAGCGTAGGGACAGGGGAAGGCTACACCTTC
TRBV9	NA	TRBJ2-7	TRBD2	CASSASSGGAREQYF	TGTGCCAGCAGCGCCTCTAGCGGGGGGGCCAGGGAGCAGTACTTC
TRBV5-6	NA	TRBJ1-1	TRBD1	CASRGQPNTEAFF	TGTGCCAGCAGGGGACAGCCGAACACTGAAGCTTTCTTT
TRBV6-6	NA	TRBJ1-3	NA	CASSYPGGNTIYF	TGTGCCAGCAGTTATCCAGGTGGAAACACCATATATTTT
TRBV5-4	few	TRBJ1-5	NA	CASSLPGINQPQHF	TGTGCCAGCAGCTTGCCAGGGATAAATCAGCCCCAGCATTTT
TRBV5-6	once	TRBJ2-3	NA	CASSVRGTDTQYF	TGTGCCAGCAGTGTACGCGGCACAGATACGCAGTATTTT
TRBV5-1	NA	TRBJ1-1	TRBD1	CASSATGFAEAFF	TGCGCCAGCAGCGCGACAGGGTTCGCTGAAGCTTTCTTT
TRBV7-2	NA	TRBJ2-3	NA	CASSLTGTDTQYF	TGTGCCAGCAGCTTAACCGGGACAGATACGCAGTATTTT
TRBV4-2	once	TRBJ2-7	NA	CASSPNPTGISYEQYF	TGTGCCAGCAGCCCCAATCCGACAGGTATCTCCTACGAGCAGTACTTC
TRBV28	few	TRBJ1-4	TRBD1	CASTDRGRGNEKLFF	TGTGCCAGCACCGACAGGGGGCGGGGTAATGAAAAACTGTTTTTT
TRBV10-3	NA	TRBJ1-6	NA	CAISESDQGNSPLHF	TGTGCCATCAGTGAGTCCGATCAGGGTAATTCACCCCTCCACTTT
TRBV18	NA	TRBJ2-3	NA	CASSPEVDTQYF	TGTGCCAGCTCACCAGAGGTGGATACGCAGTATTTT
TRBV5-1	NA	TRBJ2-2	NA	CASSLAPGAGELFF	TGCGCCAGCAGCTTGGCCCCGGGAGCCGGGGAGCTGTTTTTT
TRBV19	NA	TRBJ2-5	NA	CASSLQGYRETQYF	TGTGCCAGTAGTCTCCAGGGGTATAGAGAGACCCAGTACTTC
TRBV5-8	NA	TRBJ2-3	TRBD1	CASSFYRGWADTQYF	TGTGCCAGCAGCTTCTACAGGGGATGGGCAGATACGCAGTATTTT
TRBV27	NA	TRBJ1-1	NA	CASSLSRQFPEAFF	TGTGCCAGCAGTTTATCCCGACAGTTCCCTGAAGCTTTCTTT
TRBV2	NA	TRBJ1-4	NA	CASTLSATNEKLFF	TGTGCCAGCACACTAAGCGCAACTAATGAAAAACTGTTTTTT
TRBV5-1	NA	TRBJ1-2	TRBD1	CASSFAGTGGAGYTF	TGCGCCAGCAGCTTTGCCGGGACAGGGGGCGCCGGCTACACCTTC
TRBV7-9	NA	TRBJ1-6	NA	CASSLADSSSHF	TGTGCCAGCAGCTTAGCGGACAGTTCTTCTCACTTT
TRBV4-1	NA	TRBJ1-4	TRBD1	CASSQETGIATNEKLFF	TGCGCCAGCAGCCAAGAGACAGGGATTGCAACTAATGAAAAACTGTTTTTT
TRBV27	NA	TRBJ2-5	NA	CASSRLGGLETQYF	TGTGCCAGCAGCCGCCTCGGAGGGCTGGAGACCCAGTACTTC
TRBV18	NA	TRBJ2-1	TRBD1	CASSPPGTGGGNEQFF	TGTGCCAGCTCACCACCCGGGACAGGGGGCGGGAATGAGCAGTTCTTC
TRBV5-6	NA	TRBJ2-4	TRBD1	CASSTTGVDIQYF	TGTGCCAGCAGCACGACAGGGGTTGACATTCAGTACTTC
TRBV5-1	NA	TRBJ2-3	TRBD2	CASSDGTSGGSTDTQYF	TGCGCCAGCAGCGACGGGACTAGCGGGGGGAGCACAGATACGCAGTATTTT
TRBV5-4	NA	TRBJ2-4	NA	CASSLDRAKNIQYF	TGTGCCAGCAGCTTAGACAGAGCCAAAAACATTCAGTACTTC
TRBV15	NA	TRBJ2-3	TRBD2	CATSRDLAGAGDTQYF	TGTGCCACCAGCAGAGATCTAGCGGGGGCGGGGGATACGCAGTATTTT
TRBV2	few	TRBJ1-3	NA	CASTNRAFAGNTIYF	TGTGCCAGCACGAACAGGGCTTTCGCTGGAAACACCATATATTTT
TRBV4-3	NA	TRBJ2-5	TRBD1	CASSQTGTGYVETQYF	TGCGCCAGCAGCCAGACCGGGACAGGGTATGTGGAGACCCAGTACTTC
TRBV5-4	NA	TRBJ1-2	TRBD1	CASSPGQGIGANYGYTF	TGTGCCAGCAGCCCGGGACAGGGGATCGGGGCTAACTATGGCTACACCTTC
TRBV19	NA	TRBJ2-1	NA	CASSPTGPYNEQFF	TGTGCCAGTAGCCCTACAGGGCCCTACAATGAGCAGTTCTTC
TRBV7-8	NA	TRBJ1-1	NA	CASSLILGTEAFF	TGTGCCAGCAGCTTAATACTAGGGACTGAAGCTTTCTTT
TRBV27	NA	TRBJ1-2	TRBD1	CASSSDRAYGYTF	TGTGCCAGCAGTTCCGACAGGGCCTATGGCTACACCTTC
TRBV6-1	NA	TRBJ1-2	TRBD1	CASSDSTGGVYGYTF	TGTGCCAGCAGTGACTCGACAGGGGGCGTCTATGGCTACACCTTC
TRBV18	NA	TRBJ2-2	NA	CASSPDSGELFF	TGTGCCAGCTCACCTGACTCCGGGGAGCTGTTTTTT
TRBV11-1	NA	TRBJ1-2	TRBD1	CASSLQGADGYTF	TGTGCCAGCAGCTTACAGGGGGCCGATGGCTACACCTTC
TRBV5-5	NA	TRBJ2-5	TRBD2	CASSLDVRAGGETQYF	TGTGCCAGCAGCTTGGATGTTCGAGCGGGGGGAGAGACCCAGTACTTC
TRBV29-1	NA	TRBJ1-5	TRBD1	CSVYHPRQGASGSNQPQHF	TGCAGCGTTTATCACCCCCGACAGGGCGCATCGGGGAGCAATCAGCCCCAGCATTTT
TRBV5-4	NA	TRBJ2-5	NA	CASSLDRSLQETQYF	TGTGCCAGCAGCTTGGACAGGAGCCTTCAAGAGACCCAGTACTTC
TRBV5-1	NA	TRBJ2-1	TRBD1	CASSLDRGHDEQFF	TGCGCCAGCAGCTTGGACAGGGGGCATGATGAGCAGTTCTTC
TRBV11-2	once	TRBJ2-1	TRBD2	CASSWEVRGGVNEQFF	TGTGCCAGCAGCTGGGAGGTACGGGGGGGTGTGAATGAGCAGTTCTTC
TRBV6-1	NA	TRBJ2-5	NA	CASTVRERETQYF	TGTGCCAGCACGGTGAGAGAACGAGAGACCCAGTACTTC
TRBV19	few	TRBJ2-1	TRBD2	CASRGLAGFYSEQFF	TGTGCCAGTAGGGGTCTAGCGGGGTTCTATAGTGAGCAGTTCTTC
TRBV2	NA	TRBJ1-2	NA	CASSYDRNYGYTF	TGTGCCAGCAGTTACGACAGGAACTATGGCTACACCTTC
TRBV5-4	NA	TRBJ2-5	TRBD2	CASSWRGLAEETQYF	TGTGCCAGCAGCTGGAGGGGACTAGCGGAAGAGACCCAGTACTTC
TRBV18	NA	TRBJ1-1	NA	CASSPGQPDTEAFF	TGTGCCAGCTCCCCAGGACAGCCCGACACTGAAGCTTTCTTT
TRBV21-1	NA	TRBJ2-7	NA	CASPPHLSHHYEQYF	TGTGCCAGCCCACCGCATCTTAGCCACCACTACGAGCAGTACTTC